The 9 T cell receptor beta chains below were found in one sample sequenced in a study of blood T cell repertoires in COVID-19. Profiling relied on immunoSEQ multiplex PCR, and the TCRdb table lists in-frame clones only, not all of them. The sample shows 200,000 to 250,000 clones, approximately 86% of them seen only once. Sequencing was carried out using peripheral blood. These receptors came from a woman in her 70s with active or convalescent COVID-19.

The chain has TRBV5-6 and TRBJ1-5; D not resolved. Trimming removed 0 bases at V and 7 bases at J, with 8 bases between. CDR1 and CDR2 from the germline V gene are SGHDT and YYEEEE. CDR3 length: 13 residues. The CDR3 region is CASSLGARQPQHF. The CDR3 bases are TGTGCCAGCAGCTTGGGGGCACGGCAGCCCCAGCATTTT.

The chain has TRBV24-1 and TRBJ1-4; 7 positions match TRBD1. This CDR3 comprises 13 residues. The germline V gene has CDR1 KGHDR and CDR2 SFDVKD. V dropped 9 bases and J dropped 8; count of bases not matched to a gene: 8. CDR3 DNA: TGTGCCACCCGGGACAGATGGAGCGAAAAACTGTTTTTT. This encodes CATRDRWSEKLFF.

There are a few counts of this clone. This CDR3 reads CASNRDTEAFF. CDR3 bases: TGTGCCAGCAACCGGGACACTGAAGCTTTCTTT. V and J are TRBV6-5 and TRBJ1-1, with unresolved D. The germline CDR1 and CDR2 sequences are MNHEY and SVGAGI. The CDR3 covers 11 residues. The V end was cut by 7 bases, the J end by 3 bases, with 6 bases between.

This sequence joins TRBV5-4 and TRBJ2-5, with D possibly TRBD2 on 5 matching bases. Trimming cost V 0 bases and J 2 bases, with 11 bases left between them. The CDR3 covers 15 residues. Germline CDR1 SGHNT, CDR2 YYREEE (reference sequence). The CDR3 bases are TGTGCCAGCAGCTTGGCGCCGGACTCTCAAGAGACCCAGTACTTC. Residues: CASSLAPDSQETQYF.

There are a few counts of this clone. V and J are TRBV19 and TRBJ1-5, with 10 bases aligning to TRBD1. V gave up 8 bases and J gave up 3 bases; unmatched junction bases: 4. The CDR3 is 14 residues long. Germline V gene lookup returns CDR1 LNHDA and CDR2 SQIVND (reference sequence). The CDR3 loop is CASGGQGYNQPQHF. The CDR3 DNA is TGTGCCAGTGGGGGACAGGGGTACAATCAGCCCCAGCATTTT.

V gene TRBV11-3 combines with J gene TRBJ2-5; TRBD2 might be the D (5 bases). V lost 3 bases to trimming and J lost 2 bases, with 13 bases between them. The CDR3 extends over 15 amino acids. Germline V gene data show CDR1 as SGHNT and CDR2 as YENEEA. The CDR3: CASSFRGAGQETQYF. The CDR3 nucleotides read TGTGCCAGCAGCTTCCGCGGCGCGGGTCAAGAGACCCAGTACTTC.

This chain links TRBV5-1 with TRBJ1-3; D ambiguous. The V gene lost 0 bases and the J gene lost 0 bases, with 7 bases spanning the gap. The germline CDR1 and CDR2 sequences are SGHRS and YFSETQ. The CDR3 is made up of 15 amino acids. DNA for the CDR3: TGCGCCAGCAGCTTGGATGGCAGCTCTGGAAACACCATATATTTT. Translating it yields CASSLDGSSGNTIYF.

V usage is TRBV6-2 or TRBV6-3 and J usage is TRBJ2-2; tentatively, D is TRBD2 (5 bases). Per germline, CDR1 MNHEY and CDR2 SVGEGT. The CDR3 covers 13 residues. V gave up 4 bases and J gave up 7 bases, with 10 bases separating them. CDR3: CASSFRGGGELFF. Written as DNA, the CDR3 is TGTGCCAGCAGTTTCCGAGGAGGCGGGGAGCTGTTTTTT.

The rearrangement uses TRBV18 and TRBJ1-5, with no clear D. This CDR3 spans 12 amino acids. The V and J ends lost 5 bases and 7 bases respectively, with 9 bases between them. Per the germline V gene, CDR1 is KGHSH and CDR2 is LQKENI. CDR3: CASSVTAQPQHF. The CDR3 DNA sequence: TGTGCCAGCTCAGTAACTGCGCAGCCCCAGCATTTT.